These T cell receptor beta chains were read from a single sample in a study of blood T cell repertoires in COVID-19. TCRdb's copy holds only in-frame clones and misses some; the assay was immunoSEQ multiplex PCR. Of tens of thousands of clones listed, 89% were seen once; the top ten hold roughly 9.6%. Sample: peripheral blood. These receptors were obtained from a man older than 75 with acute or convalescent COVID-19. CDR3s include the opening cysteine and the closing phenylalanine or tryptophan. Fields, in order: D gene, V gene, J gene, clone size, CDR3 DNA, CDR3 protein. The D gene is left open where the match is weak. For some rows the clone size is stated as once, few or many, or as a class when expanded; others skip it.

>TRBD1|TRBV9|TRBJ2-1|-
TGTGCCAGCAGCGTAGTCGGTTCAGGGGGTAACAATGAGCAGTTCTTC
CASSVVGSGGNNEQFF
>TRBD1|TRBV18|TRBJ2-2|-
TGTGCCAGCTCACCAATGACAGGGCAAAGGTCCGGGGAGCTGTTTTTT
CASSPMTGQRSGELFF
>-|TRBV6-5|TRBJ2-7|-
TGTGCCAGCAGTTACTCGTACAGGAGCTCCTACGAGCAGTACTTC
CASSYSYRSSYEQYF
>TRBD2|TRBV7-3|TRBJ2-1|-
TGTGCCAGCAGCTTAGACACAGCGGGAGGTCGGGAGCAGTTCTTC
CASSLDTAGGREQFF
>TRBD2|TRBV10-3|TRBJ2-3|once
TGTGCCATTTCCCCGAGCGGGACTAGCACAGATACGCAGTATTTT
CAISPSGTSTDTQYF
>-|TRBV7-9|TRBJ2-1|-
TGTGCCAGCAGCCTCGGAGCCTGGAACATCAATGAGCAGTTCTTC
CASSLGAWNINEQFF
>TRBD1|TRBV5-4|TRBJ1-1|once
TGTGCCAGCAGCTACGGGACAGGGTTGGCCACTGAAGCTTTCTTT
CASSYGTGLATEAFF
>-|TRBV15|TRBJ1-4|-
TGTGCCACCAGCAGAGTCCGGCAGGGTAATGAAAAACTGTTTTTT
CATSRVRQGNEKLFF
>TRBD1|TRBV19|TRBJ1-1|-
TGTGCCAGTATCAAACAGGGGGCGGTCACTGAAGCTTTCTTT
CASIKQGAVTEAFF
>TRBD2|TRBV5-1|TRBJ2-5|once
TGCGCCAGCAGCTTGCGACTAGCGGGAGGCCAAGAGACCCAGTACTTC
CASSLRLAGGQETQYF
>TRBD2|TRBV10-1|TRBJ2-1|-
TGCGCCAGCGGGACTAGCGGGAGGGGTGAGCAGTTCTTC
CASGTSGRGEQFF
>-|TRBV7-9|TRBJ2-7|-
TGTGCCAGCAGCTCGAGGGGAGGCGAGCAGTACTTC
CASSSRGGEQYF
>-|TRBV6-2/TRBV6-3|TRBJ2-5|-
TGTGCCAGCAGTTACGGGAATCGGGGGTCGGAGACCCAGTACTTC
CASSYGNRGSETQYF
>-|TRBV20-1|TRBJ1-1|-
TGCAGTGCTAGTGATCCGGCGGGGGGGCTCCCCAGCGAAGCTTTCTTT
CSASDPAGGLPSEAFF
>-|TRBV30|TRBJ2-1|-
TGTGCCTCCCTAAGCGTAAATGAGCAGTTCTTC
CASLSVNEQFF
>TRBD2|TRBV5-1|TRBJ2-1|-
TGCGCCAGCAGCTTACGATCTAGCGGGGGGGCACAGGAGCAGTTCTTC
CASSLRSSGGAQEQFF
>-|TRBV21-1|TRBJ1-2|-
TGTGCCAGCAGCCCTCGGGGGGAATCACGGTATGGCTACACCTTC
CASSPRGESRYGYTF
>-|TRBV10-1|TRBJ1-5|-
TGCGCCAGCAGCCGCGGACAGAGCAATCAGCCCCAGCATTTT
CASSRGQSNQPQHF
>-|TRBV30|TRBJ1-1|-
TGTGCCTTCTCCGGGGTTGGAGGCACTGAAGCTTTCTTT
CAFSGVGGTEAFF
>TRBD1|TRBV10-3|TRBJ1-2|-
TGTGCCATCAGCGTAATAGACAGGGGGGGCTACACCTTC
CAISVIDRGGYTF
>TRBD1|TRBV5-6|TRBJ1-2|-
TGTGCCAGCAGCGGGGGACAGGGAGCAGCAAACTATGGCTACACCTTC
CASSGGQGAANYGYTF
>TRBD1|TRBV2|TRBJ1-3|-
TGTGCCAGCAGTTGGACAGGGCCAAGCTCTGGAAACACCATATATTTT
CASSWTGPSSGNTIYF
>TRBD1|TRBV25-1|TRBJ1-1|few
TGTGCCAGCAGTGCCCGGGACAGGAACACTGAAGCTTTCTTT
CASSARDRNTEAFF
>-|TRBV12-3/TRBV12-4|TRBJ1-5|-
TGTGCCAGCAGTTTAGGGCCCAATCAGCCCCAGCATTTT
CASSLGPNQPQHF
>-|TRBV30|TRBJ2-2|-
TGTGCCTGGAGTGTACTAAAGGGGGAGCTGTTTTTT
CAWSVLKGELFF
>-|TRBV25-1|TRBJ2-1|-
TGTGCCAGCAGTCAGACAAAAGTCGCCTACAATGAGCAGTTCTTC
CASSQTKVAYNEQFF
>TRBD1|TRBV6-5|TRBJ1-2|-
TGTGCCAGCAAACGGACAGGGACAAGGGGCTACACCTTC
CASKRTGTRGYTF
>TRBD2|TRBV23-1|TRBJ2-7|-
TGCGCCAGCAGTTTGGGACTCTCCGAAGGGACTAGCGGTGGGGACTACGAGCAGTACTTC
CASSLGLSEGTSGGDYEQYF
>-|TRBV7-3|TRBJ2-1|-
TGTGCCAGCAGCTTATCTGGGAGTACCTACAATGAGCAGTTCTTC
CASSLSGSTYNEQFF
>-|TRBV11-2|TRBJ2-7|-
TGTGCCAGCAGCTTATTCCAGTCGAACTCCTACGAGCAGTACTTC
CASSLFQSNSYEQYF
>TRBD1|TRBV30|TRBJ1-6|few
TGTGCCTGGAGTGTAGGTTGGACAGGGTCGAGGAATTCACCCCTCCACTTT
CAWSVGWTGSRNSPLHF
>-|TRBV15|TRBJ1-6|-
TGTGCCACCAGCAGAGAAAGTGCGAATTCACCCCTCCACTTT
CATSRESANSPLHF
>-|TRBV29-1|TRBJ1-1|once
TGCAGCGTTGTTGGGCCTCAAGCTGAAGCTTTCTTT
CSVVGPQAEAFF
>-|TRBV7-9|TRBJ2-1|-
TGTGCCAGCAGCTTAGACTCCAATGAGCAGTTCTTC
CASSLDSNEQFF
>TRBD1|TRBV7-8|TRBJ1-1|-
TGTGCCAGCAGTTGGGGACAGGGTAACACTGAAGCTTTCTTT
CASSWGQGNTEAFF
>TRBD2|TRBV11-2|TRBJ2-7|-
TGTGCCAGCAGCTCTCTGACTAGCGGGATCTACGAGCAGTACTTC
CASSSLTSGIYEQYF
>-|TRBV29-1|TRBJ2-7|-
TGCAGCGTTTCTAGCTCCCACGAGCAGTACTTC
CSVSSSHEQYF
>TRBD1|TRBV7-7|TRBJ1-5|-
TGTGCCAGCAGCTTAGGAGACAGGGGGGACTATAGCAATCAGCCCCAGCATTTT
CASSLGDRGDYSNQPQHF
>-|TRBV27|TRBJ1-1|-
TGTGCCAGCAGTTTTAAGGGGGACACTGAAGCTTTCTTT
CASSFKGDTEAFF
>TRBD2|TRBV9|TRBJ2-2|-
TGTGCCAGCAGCGCCTTTCTACTAGCGGGAGATCCCGGGGAGCTGTTTTTT
CASSAFLLAGDPGELFF
>TRBD1|TRBV3-1/TRBV3-2|TRBJ1-1|-
TGTGCCAGCAGCGAGAATGGACAGGGGAACACTGAAGCTTTCTTT
CASSENGQGNTEAFF
>-|TRBV6-5|TRBJ1-1|-
TGTGCCAGCAGTTACCGTGAAGCGGGGACTGAAGCTTTCTTT
CASSYREAGTEAFF
>-|TRBV3-1/TRBV3-2|TRBJ1-1|-
TGTGCCAGCAGCCTAGACGGTGAAGCTTTCTTT
CASSLDGEAFF
>-|TRBV24-1|TRBJ2-2|-
TGTGCCACCAGTGACGAGTTATACACCGGGGAGCTGTTTTTT
CATSDELYTGELFF
>TRBD1|TRBV18|TRBJ1-2|-
TGTGCCAGCTCACCACCGGGACAGGGGATCACTCTTTATGGCTACACCTTC
CASSPPGQGITLYGYTF
>-|TRBV5-1|TRBJ2-5|-
TGCGCCAGCAGCTTGTCAATCAGGGTCCAAGAGACCCAGTACTTC
CASSLSIRVQETQYF
>-|TRBV19|TRBJ1-2|-
TGTGCCAGTAGTATAAAAGGGGCTAACTATGGCTACACCTTC
CASSIKGANYGYTF
>TRBD1|TRBV30|TRBJ1-5|-
TGTGCCTGGAGTGTGGGGGCTACAGGGGAGAACAATCAGCCCCAGCATTTT
CAWSVGATGENNQPQHF
>TRBD2|TRBV6-2/TRBV6-3|TRBJ2-1|-
TGTGCCAGCAGTCGAACCGGGACTAGACGCAATGAGCAGTTCTTC
CASSRTGTRRNEQFF
>TRBD1|TRBV2|TRBJ2-7|-
TGTGCCAGCAGAAGGGGACAGGGACCCCACGAGCAGTACTTC
CASRRGQGPHEQYF
>-|TRBV7-8|TRBJ2-1|-
TGTGCCAGCAGCTTGGGACTGTACAATGAGCAGTTCTTC
CASSLGLYNEQFF
>TRBD2|TRBV7-9|TRBJ2-1|-
TGTGCCCACGGGGGGATCGGCGGGAGGGACCCTGAGCAGTTCTTC
CAHGGIGGRDPEQFF
>-|TRBV21-1|TRBJ2-3|-
TGTGCCAGCATATGCGGACAGGGCCGCACAGATACGCAGTATTTT
CASICGQGRTDTQYF
>-|TRBV5-4|TRBJ1-6|few
TGTGCCAGCAGCTTGTTCCACAGGGCGGATTCACCCCTCCACTTT
CASSLFHRADSPLHF
>TRBD1|TRBV5-8|TRBJ2-6|once
TGTGCCAGCAGCTTCCGACAGGGAAGATCTGGGGCCAACGTCCTGACTTTC
CASSFRQGRSGANVLTF
>TRBD1|TRBV30|TRBJ1-6|-
TGTGCCTGGGGGACAGGGACAAATAATTCACCCCTCCACTTT
CAWGTGTNNSPLHF
>TRBD1|TRBV5-4|TRBJ1-1|-
TGTGCCAGCAGCTCCAGATCAGGGGGGCTCGGCACTGAAGCTTTCTTT
CASSSRSGGLGTEAFF
>-|TRBV21-1|TRBJ2-7|-
TGTGCCAGCAGCAAGGGATCGGAGAAATTCCGCGGGAGCTACGAGCAGTACTTC
CASSKGSEKFRGSYEQYF
>-|TRBV2|TRBJ1-1|-
TGTGCCAGCAGCCCAGACACTGAAGCTTTCTTT
CASSPDTEAFF